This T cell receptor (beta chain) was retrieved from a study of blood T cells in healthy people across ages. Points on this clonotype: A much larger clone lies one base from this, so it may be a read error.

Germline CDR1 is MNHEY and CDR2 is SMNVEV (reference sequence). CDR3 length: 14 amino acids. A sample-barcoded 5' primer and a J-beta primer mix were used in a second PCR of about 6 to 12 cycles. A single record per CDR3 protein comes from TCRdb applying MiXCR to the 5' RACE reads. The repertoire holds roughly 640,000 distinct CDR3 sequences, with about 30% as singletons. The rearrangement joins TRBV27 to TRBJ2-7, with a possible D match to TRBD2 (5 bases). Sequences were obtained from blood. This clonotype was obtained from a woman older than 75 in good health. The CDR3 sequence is CASSPVRVTYERYF. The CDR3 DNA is TGTGCCAGCAGCCCGGTGCGGGTAACCTACGAGCGGTACTTC.